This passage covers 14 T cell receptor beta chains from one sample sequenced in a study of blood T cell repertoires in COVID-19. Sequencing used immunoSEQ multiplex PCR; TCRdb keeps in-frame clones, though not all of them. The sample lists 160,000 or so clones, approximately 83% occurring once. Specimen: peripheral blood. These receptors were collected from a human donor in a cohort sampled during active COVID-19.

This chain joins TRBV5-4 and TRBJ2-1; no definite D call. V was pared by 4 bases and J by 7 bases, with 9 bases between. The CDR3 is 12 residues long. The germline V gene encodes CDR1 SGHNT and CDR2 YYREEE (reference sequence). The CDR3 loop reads CASSPSGNEQFF. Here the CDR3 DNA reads TGTGCCAGCAGCCCCTCCGGGAATGAGCAGTTCTTC.

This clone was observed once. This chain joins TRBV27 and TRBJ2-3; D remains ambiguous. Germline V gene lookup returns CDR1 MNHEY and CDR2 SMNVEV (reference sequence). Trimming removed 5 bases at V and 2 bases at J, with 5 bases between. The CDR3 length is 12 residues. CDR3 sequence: CASSPYTDTQYF. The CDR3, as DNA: TGTGCCAGCAGTCCCTACACAGATACGCAGTATTTT.

The CDR3 region is CASRSRGGLSGNEQFF. CDR3 coding DNA: TGTGCCAGCAGGTCGCGGGGGGGCCTATCAGGCAATGAGCAGTTCTTC. The genes are TRBV7-9 and TRBJ2-1, with 9 positions matching TRBD2. Germline trimming cut 6 bases from V and 6 bases from J; bases unmatched to any gene: 12. Looked up from germline, CDR1 is SEHNR and CDR2 is FQNEAQ (reference sequence). The CDR3 loop spans 16 amino acids.

CDR3 nucleotides: TGTGCCAGCGTCCGACAAGCCATGAACACTGAAGCTTTCTTT. It translates to CASVRQAMNTEAFF. V usage is TRBV2 and J usage is TRBJ1-1; D remains ambiguous. The CDR3 covers 14 residues. Germline-derived CDR1 and CDR2 are SNHLY and FYNNEI. The V gene lost 8 bases and the J gene lost 0 bases, with 13 bases spanning the gap.

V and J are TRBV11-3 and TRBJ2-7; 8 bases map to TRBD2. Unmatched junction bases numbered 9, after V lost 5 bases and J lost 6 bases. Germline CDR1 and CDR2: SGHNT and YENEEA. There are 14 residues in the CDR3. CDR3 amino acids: CASSPGGRPGEQYF. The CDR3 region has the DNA TGTGCCAGCAGCCCGGGGGGGCGGCCTGGCGAGCAGTACTTC.

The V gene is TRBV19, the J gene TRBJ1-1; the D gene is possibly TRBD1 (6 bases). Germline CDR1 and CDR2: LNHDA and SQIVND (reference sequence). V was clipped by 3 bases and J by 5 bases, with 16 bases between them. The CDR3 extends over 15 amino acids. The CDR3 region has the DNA TGTGCCAGTAGTATGTTTGGTCAGGGGCGGACTGAAGCTTTCTTT. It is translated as CASSMFGQGRTEAFF.

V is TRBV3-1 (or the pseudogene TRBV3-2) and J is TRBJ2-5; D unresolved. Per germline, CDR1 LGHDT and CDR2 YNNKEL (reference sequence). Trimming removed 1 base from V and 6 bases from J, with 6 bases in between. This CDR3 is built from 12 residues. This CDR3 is CASSQVYQTQYF. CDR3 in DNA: TGTGCCAGCAGCCAAGTTTATCAGACCCAGTACTTC.

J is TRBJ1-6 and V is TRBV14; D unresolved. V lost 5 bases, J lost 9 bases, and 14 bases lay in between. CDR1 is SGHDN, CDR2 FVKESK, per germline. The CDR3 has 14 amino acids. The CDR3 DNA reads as TGTGCCAGCAGCTTCCAGAGTCTAGGTTCACCCCTCCACTTT. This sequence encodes CASSFQSLGSPLHF.

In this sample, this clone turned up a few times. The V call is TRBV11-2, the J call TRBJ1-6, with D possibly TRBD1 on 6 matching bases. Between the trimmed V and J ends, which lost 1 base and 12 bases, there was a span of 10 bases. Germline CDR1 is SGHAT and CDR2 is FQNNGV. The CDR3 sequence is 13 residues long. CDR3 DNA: TGTGCCAGCAGCTTAGGGACAGAAGAACCCCTCCACTTT. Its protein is CASSLGTEEPLHF. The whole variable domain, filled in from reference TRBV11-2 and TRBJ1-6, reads EAGVAQSPRYKIIEKRQSVAFWCNPISGHATLYWYQQILGQGPKLLIQFQNNGVVDDSQLPKDRFSAERLKGVDSTLKIQPAKLEDSAVYLCASSLGTEEPLHFGNGTRLTVT.

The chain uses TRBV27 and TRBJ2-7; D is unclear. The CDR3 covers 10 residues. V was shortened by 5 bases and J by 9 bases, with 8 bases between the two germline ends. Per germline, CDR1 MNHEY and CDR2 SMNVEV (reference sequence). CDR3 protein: CASSPPGQYF. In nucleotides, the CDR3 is TGTGCCAGCAGTCCCCCCGGGCAGTACTTC.

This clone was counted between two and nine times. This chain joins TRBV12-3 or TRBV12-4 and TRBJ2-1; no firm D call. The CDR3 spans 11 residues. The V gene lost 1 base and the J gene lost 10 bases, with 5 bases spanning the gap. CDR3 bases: TGTGCCAGCAGTTTAGGCGTCGAGCAGTTCTTC. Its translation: CASSLGVEQFF.

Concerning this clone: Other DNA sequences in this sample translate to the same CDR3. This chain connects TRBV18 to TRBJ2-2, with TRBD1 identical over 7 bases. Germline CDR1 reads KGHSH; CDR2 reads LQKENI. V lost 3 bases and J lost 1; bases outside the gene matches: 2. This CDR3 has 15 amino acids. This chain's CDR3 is CASSPGTVNTGELFF. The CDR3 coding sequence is TGTGCCAGCTCACCCGGGACAGTGAACACCGGGGAGCTGTTTTTT. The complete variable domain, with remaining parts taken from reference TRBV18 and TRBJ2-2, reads NAGVMQNPRHLVRRRGQEARLRCSPMKGHSHVYWYRQLPEEGLKFMVYLQKENIIDESGMPKERFSAEFPKEGPSILRIQQVVRGDSAAYFCASSPGTVNTGELFFGEGSRLTVL.

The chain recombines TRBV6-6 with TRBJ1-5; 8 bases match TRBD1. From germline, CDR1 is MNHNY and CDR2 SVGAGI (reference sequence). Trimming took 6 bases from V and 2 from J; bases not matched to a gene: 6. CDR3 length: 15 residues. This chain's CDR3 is CASSPGQAGNQPQHF. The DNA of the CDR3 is TGTGCCAGCAGCCCGGGACAGGCCGGCAATCAGCCCCAGCATTTT.

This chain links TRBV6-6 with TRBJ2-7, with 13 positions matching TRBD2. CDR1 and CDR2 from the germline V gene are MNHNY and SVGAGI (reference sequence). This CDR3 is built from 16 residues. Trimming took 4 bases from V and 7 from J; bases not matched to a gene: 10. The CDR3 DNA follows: TGTGCCAGCAGTTCCCTCGGACTAGCGGGAGCGGCGGAGCAGTACTTC. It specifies CASSSLGLAGAAEQYF.